This T cell receptor (beta chain) was sequenced during a study of radiation and T cells in renal cell carcinoma. Study details: Nephrectomy followed 15 Gy stereotactic body radiation by 4 weeks.

Produced via immunoSEQ multiplex PCR; TCRdb's table is partial and in-frame only. The sample consists of 100,000 to 150,000 clones, 85% to 90% of them appearing once. V was clipped by 4 bases and J by 9 bases; unmatched bases: 14. The CDR3 length is 15 residues. From germline, CDR1 is GTSNPN and CDR2 SVGIG (reference sequence). The sample's time point: blood 2 weeks post-SBRT. Treatment in this sample: 15 Gy SBRT to primary tumor, nephrectomy 4 weeks later. General observations from the study: From baseline, blood top tumor clonotypes peaked at 2 weeks post-radiation.

With respect to this clone: Its antigen remains unknown.

The TCR comes from a woman in her 70s with renal cell carcinoma. This specimen consisted of blood, obtained from a patient whose treatment included radiotherapy and nephrectomy. J is TRBJ2-1 and V is TRBV30; 8 bases agree with TRBD2. The CDR3 DNA reads as TGTGCCTGGAAAGTGTTAGCGGGGTCGCCCACTGAGCAGTTCTTC. Translating gives CAWKVLAGSPTEQFF.